This T cell receptor (beta chain) was retrieved from a study of T cells in Graves' hyperthyroidism and ophthalmopathy. For the study at large: Upon initial diagnosis and before any treatment, peripheral blood was collected.

This clonotype has ten or more counts. Regions amplified from RNA transcripts were the TCR beta CDR3 regions. An initial round of RT-PCR targeting the TCR CDR3 relied on the HTBI primer set. TCRdb itself ran the multiplex PCR reads through MiXCR, one entry per CDR3 protein. The sample yields 380,000 or so distinct CDR3 sequences, approximately 19% seen once. CDR3 size: 15 residues. V lost 3 bases and J 1 base, leaving 15 bases between the germline ends. Germline V lookup: CDR1 DFQATT, CDR2 SNEGSKA (reference sequence). The definition of stable Graves' hyperthyroidism was no ophthalmopathy progression within 18 months.

This clonotype was obtained from a woman under 30 with Graves' hyperthyroidism. Sequencing input: blood. This chain connects TRBV20-1 to TRBJ2-5, with D perhaps matching TRBD2 (6 bases). The CDR3 here is CSASVGEEAQETQYF. CDR3 in DNA: TGCAGTGCTAGCGTGGGGGAGGAGGCCCAAGAGACCCAGTACTTC.